This passage covers 27 T cell receptor beta chains from one sample sequenced in a study of cytomegalovirus exposure and HLA in healthy donors. PCR primers comprised 60 Vbeta and 13 Jbeta primers. Libraries were prepared by immunoSEQ multiplex PCR; TCRdb keeps only in-frame clonotypes and omits some of them. The sample has 160,000 or so clones, around 74% seen once. Sequenced input: PBMCs. The receptors were sampled from a female donor in good health and CMV-seronegative.

The genes are TRBV19 and TRBJ2-6, with a tentative D call TRBD2 (5 bases). Germline loops: CDR1 LNHDA, CDR2 SQIVND (reference sequence). V was trimmed by 6 bases and J by 0 bases, leaving 15 bases between them. The CDR3 is 17 amino acids. The CDR3 DNA sequence: TGTGCCAGTAGGCCCGGGATTACCAACTCTGGGGCCAACGTCCTGACTTTC. This encodes CASRPGITNSGANVLTF. Variable domain in full (rest from reference TRBV19 and TRBJ2-6): DGGITQSPKYLFRKEGQNVTLSCEQNLNHDAMYWYRQDPGQGLRLIYYSQIVNDFQKGDIAEGYSVSREKKESFPLTVTSAQKNPTAFYLCASRPGITNSGANVLTFGAGSRLTVL.

Only one count was recorded for this clone. The chain links TRBV6-5 to TRBJ1-3, with a weak D call TRBD1 (6 bases). Trimming removed 5 bases from V and 3 bases from J, with 11 bases in between. Germline V CDR1 and CDR2: MNHEY, SVGAGI. The length of the CDR3 is 14 residues. The CDR3 reads CASSEQQGGNTIYF. The CDR3 DNA reads as TGTGCCAGCAGTGAACAACAGGGTGGAAACACCATATATTTT.

This clone came up once. The chain is built from TRBV20-1 and TRBJ2-7; D possibly corresponds to TRBD1 (5 bases). V lost 5 bases, J lost 10 bases, and 12 bases lay in between. The CDR3 has 10 amino acids. Germline lookup yields CDR1 DFQATT and CDR2 SNEGSKA (reference sequence). The chain's CDR3 is CSAEGAVQYF. As DNA, the CDR3 is TGCAGTGCTGAAGGGGCCGTCCAGTACTTC.

CDR3 sequence (DNA): TGTGCCAGCAGTTACAGGGGCCATGGCTACACCTTC. It codes for CASSYRGHGYTF. The chain links TRBV6-6 to TRBJ1-2; D might be TRBD1 (5 bases). Germline-derived CDR1 and CDR2 are MNHNY and SVGAGI (reference sequence). Trimming took off 2 bases at V and 6 bases at J, with 7 bases between the two ends. The CDR3 covers 12 residues.

This chain joins TRBV6-6 and TRBJ1-5; no clear D gene. Germline V CDR1 and CDR2: MNHNY, SVGAGI (reference sequence). This CDR3 has 15 residues. The V gene lost 0 bases and the J gene lost 6 bases, with 12 bases spanning the gap. CDR3 DNA sequence: TGTGCCAGCAGTTACTCGGAGAAGGGAGGTCAGCCCCAGCATTTT. It encodes CASSYSEKGGQPQHF.

This sequence joins TRBV28 and TRBJ2-1; possible D gene TRBD2, 5 bases. Germline V lookup: CDR1 MDHEN, CDR2 SYDVKM. The CDR3 consists of 15 residues. The ends were cut back, 8 bases at V and 5 bases at J, with 19 bases in the middle. In nucleotides, the CDR3 is TGTGCCAGCTCCCAGGCCCCGGAGGTCCACAATGAGCAGTTCTTC. Its protein is CASSQAPEVHNEQFF.

J is TRBJ2-7 and V is TRBV28, with TRBD2 identical over 8 bases. The CDR3 is made up of 16 amino acids. Trimming at V came to 6 bases and at J to 5 bases, leaving 15 bases not matched to a gene. Germline lookup yields CDR1 MDHEN and CDR2 SYDVKM. The CDR3 here is CASRAFSAGGSNEQYF. The CDR3 region has the DNA TGTGCCAGCAGGGCCTTTTCGGCGGGGGGCAGCAACGAGCAGTACTTC.

As regards this clone: One junction end does not reproduce the germline sequence, and a read error may be involved. The chain carries TRBV2 and TRBJ1-2; no clear D gene. This CDR3 comprises 13 residues. Germline assignment: CDR1 SNHLY and CDR2 FYNNEI. Here the CDR3 reads CASREGREGGYTF. The CDR3 DNA reads TGTGCCAGCAGAGAAGGGAGAGAGGGCGGCTACACCTTC.

This sequence joins TRBV5-6 and TRBJ1-1, with D perhaps matching TRBD1 (6 bases). Trimming cost V 4 bases and J 0 bases, with 13 bases left between them. This CDR3 is 15 amino acids long. The germline V gene has CDR1 SGHDT and CDR2 YYEEEE. The DNA for the CDR3 is TGTGCCAGCAGCCGCGGGGGGGCGCTGAACACTGAAGCTTTCTTT. Protein: CASSRGGALNTEAFF.

The genes are TRBV21-1 and TRBJ2-7; TRBD1, the table's D call, was not compared with the DNA. TRBV21-1 is a recognized pseudogene. The CDR3 is made up of 14 amino acids. The chain's CDR3 is CASSTTAWIYEQYF. DNA of the CDR3: TGTGCCAGCAGCACGACAGCATGGATCTACGAGCAGTACTTC.

The V and J genes are TRBV9 and TRBJ1-1; possibly TRBD1 for D (5 bases). Trimming removed 4 bases at V and 4 bases at J, with 14 bases between. Germline V gene data show CDR1 as SGDLS and CDR2 as YYNGEE. The CDR3 contains 14 residues. The CDR3 reads CASSRIAGTTEAFF. For the CDR3, the DNA is TGTGCCAGCAGCCGCATAGCGGGGACCACTGAAGCTTTCTTT.

The rearrangement joins TRBV5-1 to TRBJ1-4, with TRBD1 as a possible D gene (6 bases). CDR1 is SGHRS, CDR2 YFSETQ, per germline. The CDR3 extends over 18 amino acids. V was cut by 3 bases and J by 8 bases, with 26 bases left in between. CDR3 DNA sequence: TGCGCCAGCAGCTGGCGGCCGGCAGGGGAATCGGATGGCGAAAAACTGTTTTTT. This gives the protein CASSWRPAGESDGEKLFF.

The rearrangement joins TRBV19 to TRBJ2-7, with TRBD2 matching 7 bases. The germline V gene has CDR1 LNHDA and CDR2 SQIVND (reference sequence). With 3 bases clipped from V and 0 bases from J, the junction kept 23 bases outside the gene matches. The CDR3 runs to 21 residues. The CDR3 DNA follows: TGTGCCAGTAGTATTAAAGGGAGGCCCGGGGGTAGCGCGGGGGTCTCCTACGAGCAGTACTTC. Its protein is CASSIKGRPGGSAGVSYEQYF.

This clone has a single count. This rearrangement joins TRBV4-3 to TRBJ2-7, with TRBD2 identical over 8 bases. V gave up 3 bases and J gave up 6 bases; unmatched junction bases: 7. The CDR3 covers 14 residues. The germline V gene encodes CDR1 LGHNA and CDR2 YSLEER. As DNA, the CDR3 is TGCGCCAGCAGCCAGTCGGGGGGGACGGGCGAGCAGTACTTC. This encodes CASSQSGGTGEQYF.

This clone appeared a single time. This sequence joins TRBV2 and TRBJ2-5; D is unresolved. Germline values: CDR1 SNHLY, CDR2 FYNNEI. The germline V and J ends were trimmed by 5 bases and 5 bases, with 9 bases remaining between them. This CDR3 region has 12 residues. The CDR3 protein is CASSPFRETQYF. In DNA form, the CDR3 reads TGTGCCAGCAGTCCTTTCCGGGAGACCCAGTACTTC.

The rearrangement links TRBV7-9 to TRBJ2-7, with a tentative D call TRBD2 (6 bases). CDR3 length equals 14 residues. Germline V gene sequence: CDR1 SEHNR, CDR2 FQNEAQ (reference sequence). Trimming pared 5 bases from V and 7 bases from J, leaving 18 bases between. CDR3 in DNA: TGTGCCAGCAGCCCCCGGGACTCTCTTAGGGAGCAGTACTTC. It is translated as CASSPRDSLREQYF.

This clone occurred a few times. The V and J genes are TRBV5-4 and TRBJ1-4, with D unclear. The CDR3 extends over 12 amino acids. CDR1 SGHNT and CDR2 YYREEE come from the germline V gene (reference sequence). Trimming took 3 bases from V and 6 from J, leaving 6 bases between them. CDR3 coding DNA: TGTGCCAGCAGCTCCGGAGATGAAAAACTGTTTTTT. Translated, it gives CASSSGDEKLFF.

V is TRBV14 and J is TRBJ1-5, with 7 nucleotides matching TRBD1. CDR1 is SGHDN, CDR2 FVKESK, per germline. The CDR3 is 14 residues long. The trim removed 2 bases at V and 5 bases at J, leaving 3 bases unmatched. CDR3 protein: CASSQSGGHQPQHF. The CDR3 DNA follows: TGTGCCAGCAGCCAATCAGGGGGGCATCAGCCCCAGCATTTT.

The CDR3: CASSLGETYNEQFF. CDR3 bases: TGTGCCAGCAGCCTCGGGGAAACCTACAATGAGCAGTTCTTC. The chain is built from TRBV7-3 and TRBJ2-1; TRBD2 is a possible D gene (5 bases). Germline values: CDR1 SGHTA, CDR2 FQGTGA. V was clipped by 5 bases and J by 2 bases, with 10 bases between them. This CDR3 is 14 amino acids long.

The chain employs TRBV5-4 and TRBJ2-1, with 11 bases that match TRBD2. Germline V lookup: CDR1 SGHNT, CDR2 YYREEE (reference sequence). The CDR3 sequence is 16 residues long. The ends lost 3 bases at V and 7 bases at J; junction bases unmatched: 9. The CDR3 loop reads CASSSPPSGGWNEQFF. The CDR3 nucleotides are TGTGCCAGCAGCTCGCCTCCTAGCGGGGGGTGGAATGAGCAGTTCTTC.

The chain links TRBV30 to TRBJ2-3; D possibly corresponds to TRBD1 (5 bases). The CDR3 has 14 residues. V shed 2 bases and J shed 2 bases, with 11 bases lying between them. The V gene's germline CDR1 is GTSNPN and CDR2 SVGIG (reference sequence). In nucleotides, the CDR3 is TGTGCCTGGAGTATAGGGGAAATCACAGATACGCAGTATTTT. Translating gives CAWSIGEITDTQYF.

The V call is TRBV2, the J call TRBJ2-3; D remains ambiguous. Germline loops: CDR1 SNHLY, CDR2 FYNNEI. This CDR3 comprises 14 residues. The V end was cut by 3 bases, the J end by 2 bases, with 9 bases between. In DNA, the CDR3 is TGTGCCAGCAGTGATCTGAGCCTCACAGATACGCAGTATTTT. Amino acids: CASSDLSLTDTQYF.

The gene calls are TRBV9 and TRBJ2-7; TRBD2 agrees at 11 bases. Per the germline V gene, CDR1 is SGDLS and CDR2 is YYNGEE. This CDR3 spans 14 amino acids. The J segment lost 7 bases and the V segment lost 3 bases, leaving 6 bases of the junction unmatched. CDR3 residues: CASSGSGRAEEQYF. The CDR3 DNA sequence: TGTGCCAGCAGCGGTAGCGGGAGGGCCGAGGAGCAGTACTTC.

The V call is TRBV27, the J call TRBJ2-1; D is perhaps TRBD2 (6 bases). Germline CDR1 reads MNHEY; CDR2 reads SMNVEV (reference sequence). The ends were cut back, 8 bases at V and 5 bases at J, with 13 bases in the middle. CDR3 size: 13 residues. The CDR3, as DNA: TGTGCCAGCCACAGCGGGTGGAACAATGAGCAGTTCTTC. It codes for CASHSGWNNEQFF.

The gene calls are TRBV7-2 and TRBJ2-7; 7 nucleotides agree with TRBD2. With 3 bases clipped from V and 3 bases from J, the junction kept 17 bases outside the gene matches. Germline V CDR1 and CDR2: SGHTA, FQGNSA. The CDR3 is made up of 18 amino acids. The CDR3 spells CASSFDAGRQREVYEQYF. For the CDR3, the DNA is TGTGCCAGCAGCTTCGACGCTGGACGCCAGCGGGAAGTCTACGAGCAGTACTTC.

Points on this clone: In the same sample, other DNA sequences code for this CDR3. The chain recombines TRBV19 with TRBJ1-5; TRBD1 agrees at 10 bases. There are 16 residues in the CDR3. With V trimmed by 3 bases and J by 6 bases, 8 bases remained unmatched. Germline CDR1 reads LNHDA; CDR2 reads SQIVND (reference sequence). CDR3 region: CASSIWPTGGVQPQHF. The CDR3 nucleotides are TGTGCCAGTAGTATCTGGCCGACAGGGGGCGTTCAGCCCCAGCATTTT.

The chain uses TRBV12-5 and TRBJ2-6, with TRBD2 matching over 7 bases. This CDR3 region has 14 residues. V trimming: 1 base; J trimming: 15 bases; junction bases outside the gene matches: 9. The germline CDR1 and CDR2 sequences are LGHNT and FRNRAP. The CDR3, as DNA: TGTGCTAGTGGTTTGGGGCCCCCGGGAGGTGGCCTGACTTTC. Protein: CASGLGPPGGGLTF.